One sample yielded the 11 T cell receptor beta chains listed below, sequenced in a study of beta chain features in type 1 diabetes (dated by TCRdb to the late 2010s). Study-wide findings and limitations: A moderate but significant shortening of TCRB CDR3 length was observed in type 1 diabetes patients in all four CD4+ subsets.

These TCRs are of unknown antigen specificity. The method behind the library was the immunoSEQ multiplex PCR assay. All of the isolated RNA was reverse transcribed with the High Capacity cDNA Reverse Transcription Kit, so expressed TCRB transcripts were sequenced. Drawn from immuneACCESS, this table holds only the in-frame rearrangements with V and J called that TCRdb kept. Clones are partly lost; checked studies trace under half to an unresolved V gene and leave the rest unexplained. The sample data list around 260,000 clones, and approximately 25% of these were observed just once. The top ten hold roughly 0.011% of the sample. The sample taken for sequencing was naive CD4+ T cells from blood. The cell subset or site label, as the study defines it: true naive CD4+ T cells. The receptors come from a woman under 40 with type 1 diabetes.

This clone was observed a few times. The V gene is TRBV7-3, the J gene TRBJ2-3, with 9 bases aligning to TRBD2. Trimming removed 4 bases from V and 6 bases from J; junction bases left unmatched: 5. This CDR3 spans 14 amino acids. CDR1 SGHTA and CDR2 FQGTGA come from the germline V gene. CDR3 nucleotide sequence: TGTGCCAGCAGCTCCGCGGGAGGGCAGGATACGCAGTATTTT. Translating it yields CASSSAGGQDTQYF.

CDR3 loop: CASSPWTSGSNEQFF. The CDR3 nucleotides are TGTGCCAGCAGCCCTTGGACTAGCGGGAGTAATGAGCAGTTCTTC. The genes are TRBV7-2 and TRBJ2-1; 13 positions match TRBD2. The CDR3 spans 15 residues. Unmatched junction bases numbered 5, after V lost 5 bases and J lost 7 bases. The germline gives CDR1 SGHTA, CDR2 FQGNSA. The full variable domain, its missing parts supplied by reference TRBV7-2 and TRBJ2-1, is GAGVSQSPSNKVTEKGKDVELRCDPISGHTALYWYRQSLGQGLEFLIYFQGNSAPDKSGLPSDRFSAERTGGSVSTLTIQRTQQEDSAVYLCASSPWTSGSNEQFFGPGTRLTVL.

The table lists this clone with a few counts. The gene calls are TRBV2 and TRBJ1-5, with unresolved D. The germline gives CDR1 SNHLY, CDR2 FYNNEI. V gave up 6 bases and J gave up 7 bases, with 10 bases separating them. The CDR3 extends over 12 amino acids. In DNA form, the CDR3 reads TGTGCCAGCAGGAGGCGGGAACAGCCCCAGCATTTT. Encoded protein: CASRRREQPQHF.

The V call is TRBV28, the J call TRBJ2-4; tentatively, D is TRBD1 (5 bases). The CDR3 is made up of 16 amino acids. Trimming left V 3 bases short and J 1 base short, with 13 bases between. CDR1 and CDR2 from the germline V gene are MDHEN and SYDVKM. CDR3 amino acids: CASSFARAVAKNIQYF. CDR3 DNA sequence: TGTGCCAGCAGTTTTGCCAGGGCGGTGGCCAAAAACATTCAGTACTTC.

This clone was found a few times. CDR3 amino acids: CASSPHSGRETQYF. The DNA of the CDR3 is TGTGCCAGCAGCCCCCACAGCGGGAGAGAGACCCAGTACTTC. The chain is built from TRBV7-3 and TRBJ2-5; 8 bases align to TRBD2. CDR1 and CDR2 (germline): SGHTA, FQGTGA. The J segment lost 4 bases and the V segment lost 5 bases, leaving 6 bases of the junction unmatched. The length of the CDR3 is 14 residues.

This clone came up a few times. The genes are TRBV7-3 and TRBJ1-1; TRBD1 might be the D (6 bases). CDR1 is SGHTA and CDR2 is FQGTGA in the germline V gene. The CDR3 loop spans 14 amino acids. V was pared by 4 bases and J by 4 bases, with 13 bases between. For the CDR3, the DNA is TGTGCCAGCAGCTCCTCAGGGGCGGGCACTGAAGCTTTCTTT. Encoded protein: CASSSSGAGTEAFF.

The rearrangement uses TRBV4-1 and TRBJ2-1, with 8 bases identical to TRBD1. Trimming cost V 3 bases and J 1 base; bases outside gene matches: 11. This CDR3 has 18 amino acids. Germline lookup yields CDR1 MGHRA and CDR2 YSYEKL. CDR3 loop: CASSHPQGAGTSYNEQFF. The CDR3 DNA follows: TGCGCCAGCAGCCACCCTCAGGGGGCGGGCACGTCCTACAATGAGCAGTTCTTC.

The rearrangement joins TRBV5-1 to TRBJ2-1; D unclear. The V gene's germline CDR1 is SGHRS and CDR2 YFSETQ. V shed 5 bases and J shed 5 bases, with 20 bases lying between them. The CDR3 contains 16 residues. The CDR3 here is CASRKPTYSENNEQFF. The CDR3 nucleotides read TGCGCCAGCAGAAAACCGACTTACTCGGAGAACAATGAGCAGTTCTTC.

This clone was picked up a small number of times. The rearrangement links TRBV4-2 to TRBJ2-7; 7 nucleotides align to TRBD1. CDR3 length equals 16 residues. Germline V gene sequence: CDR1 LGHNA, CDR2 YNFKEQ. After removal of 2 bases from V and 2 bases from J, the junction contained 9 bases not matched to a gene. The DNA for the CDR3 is TGTGCCAGCAGCCAACCCCTCGGACAGGAGACCTACGAGCAGTACTTC. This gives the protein CASSQPLGQETYEQYF.

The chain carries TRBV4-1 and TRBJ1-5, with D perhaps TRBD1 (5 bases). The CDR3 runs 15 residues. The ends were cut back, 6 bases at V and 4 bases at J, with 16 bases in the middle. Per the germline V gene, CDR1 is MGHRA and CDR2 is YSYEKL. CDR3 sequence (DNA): TGCGCCAGCAGTCCCACAATAGCAGGGAATCAGCCCCAGCATTTT. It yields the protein CASSPTIAGNQPQHF.

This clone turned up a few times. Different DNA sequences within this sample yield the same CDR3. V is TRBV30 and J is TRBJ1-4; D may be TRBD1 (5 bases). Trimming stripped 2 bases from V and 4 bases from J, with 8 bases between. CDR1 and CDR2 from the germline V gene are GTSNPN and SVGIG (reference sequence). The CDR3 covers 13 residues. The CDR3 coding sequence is TGTGCCTGGAGTCGGCAGGGTAATGAAAAACTGTTTTTT. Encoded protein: CAWSRQGNEKLFF.